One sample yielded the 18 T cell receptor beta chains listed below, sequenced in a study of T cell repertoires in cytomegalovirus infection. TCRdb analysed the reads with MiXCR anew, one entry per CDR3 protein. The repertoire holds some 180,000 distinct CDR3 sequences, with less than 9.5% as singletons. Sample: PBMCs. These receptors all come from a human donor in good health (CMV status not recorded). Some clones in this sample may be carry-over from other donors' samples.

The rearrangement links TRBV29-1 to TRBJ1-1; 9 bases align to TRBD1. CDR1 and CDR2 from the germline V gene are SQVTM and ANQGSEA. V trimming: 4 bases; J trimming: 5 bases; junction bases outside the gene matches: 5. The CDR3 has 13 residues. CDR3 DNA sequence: TGCAGCGTTGTTCGACAGGGGGGGACTGAAGCTTTCTTT. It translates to CSVVRQGGTEAFF. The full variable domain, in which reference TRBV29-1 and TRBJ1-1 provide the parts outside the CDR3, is SAVISQKPSRDICQRGTSLTIQCQVDSQVTMMFWYRQQPGQSLTLIATANQGSEATYESGFVIDKFPISRPNLTFSTLTVSNMSPEDSSIYLCSVVRQGGTEAFFGQGTRLTVV.

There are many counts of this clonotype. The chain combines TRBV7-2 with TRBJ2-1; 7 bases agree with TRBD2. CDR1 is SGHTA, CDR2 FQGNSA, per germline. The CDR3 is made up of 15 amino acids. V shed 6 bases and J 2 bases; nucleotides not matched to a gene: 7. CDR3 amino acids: CASRPGGATYNEQFF. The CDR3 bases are TGTGCCAGCAGGCCGGGGGGAGCGACCTACAATGAGCAGTTCTTC.

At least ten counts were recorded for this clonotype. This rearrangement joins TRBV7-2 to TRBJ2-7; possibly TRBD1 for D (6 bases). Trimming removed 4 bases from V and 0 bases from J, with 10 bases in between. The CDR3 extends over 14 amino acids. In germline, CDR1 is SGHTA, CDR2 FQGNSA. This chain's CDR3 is CASSYTGSSYEQYF. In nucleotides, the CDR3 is TGTGCCAGCAGCTATACAGGGAGCTCCTACGAGCAGTACTTC.

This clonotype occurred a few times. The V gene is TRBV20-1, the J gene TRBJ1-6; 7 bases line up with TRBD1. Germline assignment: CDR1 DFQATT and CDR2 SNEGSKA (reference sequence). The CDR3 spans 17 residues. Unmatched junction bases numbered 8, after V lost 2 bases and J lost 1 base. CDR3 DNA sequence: TGCAGTGCTAGACCGATGACAGGGATGTCCTATAATTCACCCCTCCACTTT. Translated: CSARPMTGMSYNSPLHF.

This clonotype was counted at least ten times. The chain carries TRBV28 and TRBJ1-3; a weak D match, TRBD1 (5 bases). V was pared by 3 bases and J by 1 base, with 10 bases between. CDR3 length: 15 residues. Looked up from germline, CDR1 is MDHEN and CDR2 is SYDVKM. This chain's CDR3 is CASSLLKGSGNTIYF. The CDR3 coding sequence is TGTGCCAGCAGTTTGCTGAAGGGGTCTGGAAACACCATATATTTT.

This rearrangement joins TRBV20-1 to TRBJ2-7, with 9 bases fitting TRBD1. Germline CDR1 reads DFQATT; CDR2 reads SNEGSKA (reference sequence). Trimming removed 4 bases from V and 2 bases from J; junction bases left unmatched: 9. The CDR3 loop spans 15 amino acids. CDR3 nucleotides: TGCAGTGCTAAACCCGGGACAGGGATCCCCTACGAGCAGTACTTC. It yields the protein CSAKPGTGIPYEQYF.

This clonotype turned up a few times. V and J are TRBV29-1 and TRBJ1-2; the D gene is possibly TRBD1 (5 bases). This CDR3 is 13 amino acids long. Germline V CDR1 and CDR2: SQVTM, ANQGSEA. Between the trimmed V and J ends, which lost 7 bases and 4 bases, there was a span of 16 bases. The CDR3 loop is CSAPEGPSYGYTF. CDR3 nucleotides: TGCAGCGCCCCCGAGGGGCCTAGCTATGGCTACACCTTC.

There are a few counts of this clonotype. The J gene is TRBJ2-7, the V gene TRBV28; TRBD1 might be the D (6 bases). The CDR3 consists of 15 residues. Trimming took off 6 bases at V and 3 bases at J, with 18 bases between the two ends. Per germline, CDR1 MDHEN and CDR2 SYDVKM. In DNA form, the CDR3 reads TGTGCCAGCAGAAATAACCGGGACATCGACTACGAGCAGTACTTC. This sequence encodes CASRNNRDIDYEQYF. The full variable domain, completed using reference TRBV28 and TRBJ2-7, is DVKVTQSSRYLVKRTGEKVFLECVQDMDHENMFWYRQDPGLGLRLIYFSYDVKMKEKGDIPEGYSVSREKKERFSLILESASTNQTSMYLCASRNNRDIDYEQYFGPGTRLTVT.

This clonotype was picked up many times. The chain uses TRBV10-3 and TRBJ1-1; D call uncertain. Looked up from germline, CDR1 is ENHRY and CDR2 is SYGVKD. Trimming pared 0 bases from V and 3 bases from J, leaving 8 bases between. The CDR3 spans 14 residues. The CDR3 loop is CAISESRVDTEAFF. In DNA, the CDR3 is TGTGCCATCAGTGAGTCCCGGGTTGACACTGAAGCTTTCTTT.

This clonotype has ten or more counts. For the CDR3, the DNA is TGTGCCAGCAGCTCCCGCGGGGGCTACATGAACGAGCAGTACTTC. Residues: CASSSRGGYMNEQYF. This sequence joins TRBV7-2 and TRBJ2-7; D might be TRBD2 (7 bases). V was pared by 4 bases and J by 5 bases, with 18 bases between. The CDR3 is 15 amino acids. In germline, CDR1 is SGHTA, CDR2 FQGNSA.

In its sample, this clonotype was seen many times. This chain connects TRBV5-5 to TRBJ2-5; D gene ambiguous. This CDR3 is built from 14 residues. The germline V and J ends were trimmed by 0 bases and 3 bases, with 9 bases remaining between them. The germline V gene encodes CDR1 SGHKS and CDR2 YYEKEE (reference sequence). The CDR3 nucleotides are TGTGCCAGCAGCTTGGCGCCCCAGGAAGAGACCCAGTACTTC. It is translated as CASSLAPQEETQYF.

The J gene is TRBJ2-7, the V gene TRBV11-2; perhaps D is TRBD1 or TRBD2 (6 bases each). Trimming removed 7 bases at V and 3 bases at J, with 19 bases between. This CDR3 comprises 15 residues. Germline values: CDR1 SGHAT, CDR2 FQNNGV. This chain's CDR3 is CASIKGGRDGYEQYF. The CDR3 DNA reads TGTGCCAGCATCAAAGGGGGGCGAGACGGCTACGAGCAGTACTTC.

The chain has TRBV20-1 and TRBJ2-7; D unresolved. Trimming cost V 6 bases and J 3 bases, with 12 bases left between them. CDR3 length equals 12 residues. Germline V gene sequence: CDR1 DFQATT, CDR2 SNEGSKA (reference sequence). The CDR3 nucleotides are TGCAGTGCCTGGGTTGGCGTCTACGAGCAGTACTTC. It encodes CSAWVGVYEQYF.

Written as DNA, the CDR3 is TGTGCCAGCAGTCCAGGCCGTTTCCCGAACACTGAAGCTTTCTTT. Translating it yields CASSPGRFPNTEAFF. The rearrangement uses TRBV6-5 and TRBJ1-1; D gene unclear. This CDR3 contains 15 residues. The germline V and J ends were trimmed by 5 bases and 1 base, with 14 bases remaining between them. From germline, CDR1 is MNHEY and CDR2 SVGAGI.

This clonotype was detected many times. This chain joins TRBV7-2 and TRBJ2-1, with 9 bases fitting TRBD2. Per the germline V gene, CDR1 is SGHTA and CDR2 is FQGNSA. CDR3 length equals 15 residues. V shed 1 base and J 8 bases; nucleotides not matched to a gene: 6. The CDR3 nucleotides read TGTGCCAGCAGCTTAGAGGCGGGGGGGCCCTATGAGCAGTTCTTC. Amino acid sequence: CASSLEAGGPYEQFF.

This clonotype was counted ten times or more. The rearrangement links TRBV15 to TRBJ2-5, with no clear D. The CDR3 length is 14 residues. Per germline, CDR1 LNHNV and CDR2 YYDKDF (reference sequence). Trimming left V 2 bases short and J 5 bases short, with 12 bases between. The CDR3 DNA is TGTGCCACCAGCAGAAGCACCAAAGGGGAGACCCAGTACTTC. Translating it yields CATSRSTKGETQYF.

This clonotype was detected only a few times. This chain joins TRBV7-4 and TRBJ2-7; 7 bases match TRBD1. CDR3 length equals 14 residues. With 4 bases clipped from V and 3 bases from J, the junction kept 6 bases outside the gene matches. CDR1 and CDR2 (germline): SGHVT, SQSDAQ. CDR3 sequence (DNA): TGTGCCAGCAGCTCCCTAAGGACAGGCTACGAGCAGTACTTC. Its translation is CASSSLRTGYEQYF.

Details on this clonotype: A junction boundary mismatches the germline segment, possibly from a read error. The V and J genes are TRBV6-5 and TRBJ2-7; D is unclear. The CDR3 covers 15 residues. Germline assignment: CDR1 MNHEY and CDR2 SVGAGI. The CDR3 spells CASSYLPDPTYEQCF. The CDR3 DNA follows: TGTGCCAGCAGTTACTTACCCGACCCCACCTACGAGCAGTGCTTC.